The 4 T cell receptor beta chains below were found in one sample sequenced in a study of shared clonotypes between healthy human individuals. This table comes from immunoSEQ multiplex PCR, and its TCRdb copy is limited to in-frame clones, with some not included. This sample has about 980,000 clones, with roughly 72% found just once. Sequences were obtained from memory CD4+ T cells sorted from blood. Stated subset: CD45RA-negative fraction. These receptors were obtained from a man between 18 and 35 years old in good health.

The J gene is TRBJ1-2, the V gene TRBV19; no clear D gene. The V gene lost 5 bases and the J gene lost 1 base, with 8 bases spanning the gap. The CDR3 contains 13 residues. Germline V gene sequence: CDR1 LNHDA, CDR2 SQIVND (reference sequence). The CDR3: CASSLNDNYGYTF. The CDR3 nucleotides read TGTGCCAGTAGTCTCAATGATAACTATGGCTACACCTTC.

In regard to this clone: A much larger clone sits a single nucleotide away, making a read error possible. The rearrangement uses TRBV25-1 and TRBJ1-1; D may be TRBD1 (6 bases). The CDR3 covers 15 residues. Germline-derived CDR1 and CDR2 are MGHDK and SYGVNS. CDR3 sequence: CDSSSTGMRDTEAFF. CDR3 DNA sequence: TGTGACAGCAGTTCAACAGGGATGAGAGACACTGAAGCTTTCTTT. Drawing the rest from reference TRBV25-1 and TRBJ1-1, the complete variable domain is EADIYQTPRYLVIGTGKKITLECSQTMGHDKMYWYQQDPGMELHLIHYSYGVNSTEKGDLSSESTVSRIRTEHFPLTLESARPSHTSQYLCDSSSTGMRDTEAFFGQGTRLTVV.

V gene TRBV18 combines with J gene TRBJ2-5, with 8 bases matching TRBD2. The CDR3 has 15 amino acids. V lost 2 bases and J lost 2; bases outside the gene matches: 4. Per the germline V gene, CDR1 is KGHSH and CDR2 is LQKENI. As DNA, the CDR3 is TGTGCCAGCTCACCAGCGGGGGGTTCTCAAGAGACCCAGTACTTC. This codes for CASSPAGGSQETQYF.

V gene TRBV30 combines with J gene TRBJ1-4; D ambiguous. Germline loops: CDR1 GTSNPN, CDR2 SVGIG (reference sequence). V lost 0 bases and J 4 bases, leaving 9 bases between the germline ends. The CDR3 has 14 amino acids. The CDR3 sequence: CAWSVRAYNEKLFF. The DNA for the CDR3 is TGTGCCTGGAGTGTACGAGCTTATAATGAAAAACTGTTTTTT.